This record covers a single TCR beta chain. The target antigen is unknown. The PCR made use of 60 Vbeta and 13 Jbeta primers. Profiled with immunoSEQ multiplex PCR; TCRdb holds only in-frame clones, not every one. Here the sample spans 95,000 to 150,000 clones, 80% to 90% being singletons. This sample is part of a study of cytomegalovirus exposure and HLA in healthy donors. The study, taken as a whole, reports: Most TCR beta V segments were productive about 90% or about 30% of the time in an earlier analysis.

Germline CDR1 reads SGHVS; CDR2 reads FQNEAQ. The CDR3 has 18 residues. J gave up 5 bases and V 5 bases, and 15 bases lay outside the gene matches. Specimen: PBMCs. V is TRBV7-8 and J is TRBJ2-7; 13 positions match TRBD2. The clonotype was recovered from a man aged 40-55 years in good health and CMV-seronegative. CDR3 DNA sequence: TGTGCCAGCAGCCTACTAATAAGCCGGACTAGCGGGGGAAACGAGCAGTACTTC. It specifies CASSLLISRTSGGNEQYF. Filled out from reference TRBV7-8 and TRBJ2-7, the complete variable domain reads GAGVSQSPRYKVAKRGQDVALRCDPISGHVSLFWYQQALGQGPEFLTYFQNEAQLDKSGLPSDRFFAERPEGSVSTLKIQRTQQEDSAVYLCASSLLISRTSGGNEQYFGPGTRLTVT.